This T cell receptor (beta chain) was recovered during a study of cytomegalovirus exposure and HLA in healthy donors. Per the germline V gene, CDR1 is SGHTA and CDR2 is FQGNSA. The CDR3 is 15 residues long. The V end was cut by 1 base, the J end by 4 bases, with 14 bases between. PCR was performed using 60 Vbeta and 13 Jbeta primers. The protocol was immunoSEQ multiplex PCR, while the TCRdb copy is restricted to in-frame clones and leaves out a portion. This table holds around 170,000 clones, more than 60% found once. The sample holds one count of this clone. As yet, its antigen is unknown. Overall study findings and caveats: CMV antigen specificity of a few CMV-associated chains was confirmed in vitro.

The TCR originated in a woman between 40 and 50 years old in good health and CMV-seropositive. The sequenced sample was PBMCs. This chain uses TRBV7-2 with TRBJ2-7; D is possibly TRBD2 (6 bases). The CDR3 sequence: CASSLVEEGWYEQYF. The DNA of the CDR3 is TGTGCCAGCAGCTTAGTGGAGGAGGGATGGTACGAGCAGTACTTC. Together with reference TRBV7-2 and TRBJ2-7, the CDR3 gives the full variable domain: GAGVSQSPSNKVTEKGKDVELRCDPISGHTALYWYRQSLGQGLEFLIYFQGNSAPDKSGLPSDRFSAERTGGSVSTLTIQRTQQEDSAVYLCASSLVEEGWYEQYFGPGTRLTVT.